This passage covers 15 T cell receptor beta chains from one sample sequenced in a study of blood T cell repertoires in COVID-19. Assay used: immunoSEQ multiplex PCR; TCRdb lists only in-frame clones, some missing. The sample lists roughly 260,000 clones; 86% were seen once. The specimen sequenced was PBMCs or T cells enriched from blood (not recorded which). These receptors were obtained from a woman under 30 who had recovered from COVID-19.

The chain uses TRBV7-9 and TRBJ2-7; 12 bases match TRBD1. In germline, CDR1 is SEHNR, CDR2 FQNEAQ (reference sequence). Unmatched junction bases numbered 5, after V lost 2 bases and J lost 6 bases. The CDR3 extends over 15 amino acids. The DNA of the CDR3 is TGTGCCAGCAGCTTATGGGGGACAGGGGGCCTCGAGCAGTACTTC. This encodes CASSLWGTGGLEQYF.

The chain links TRBV9 to TRBJ2-3; TRBD2 matches at 11 bases. The CDR3 sequence is 16 residues long. The germline CDR1 and CDR2 sequences are SGDLS and YYNGEE. J was trimmed by 2 bases and V by 5 bases; bases with no gene match: 7. The CDR3 protein is CASSDTSGGYTDTQYF. Here the CDR3 DNA reads TGTGCCAGCAGTGATACTAGCGGGGGATACACAGATACGCAGTATTTT. The full variable domain, with the rest looked up from reference TRBV9 and TRBJ2-3, is DSGVTQTPKHLITATGQRVTLRCSPRSGDLSVYWYQQSLDQGLQFLIQYYNGEERAKGNILERFSAQQFPDLHSELNLSSLELGDSALYFCASSDTSGGYTDTQYFGPGTRLTVL.

This clone was counted a few times. The chain recombines TRBV27 with TRBJ2-7; D remains ambiguous. The V end lost 3 bases, the J end lost 0 bases, and 9 bases lay between the germline ends. CDR3 length equals 14 residues. The germline CDR1 and CDR2 sequences are MNHEY and SMNVEV (reference sequence). The CDR3 sequence is CASSFLPLSYEQYF. The CDR3 bases are TGTGCCAGCAGTTTCCTGCCACTCTCCTACGAGCAGTACTTC.

J is TRBJ2-3 and V is TRBV5-1, with 8 bases aligning to TRBD2. Germline V gene data show CDR1 as SGHRS and CDR2 as YFSETQ. J was trimmed by 1 base and V by 6 bases; bases with no gene match: 1. The CDR3 covers 13 residues. CDR3 protein: CASKTSGTDTQYF. CDR3 in DNA: TGCGCCAGCAAGACTAGCGGCACAGATACGCAGTATTTT.

This sequence joins TRBV5-1 and TRBJ2-1; 9 bases map to TRBD1. The CDR3 extends over 15 amino acids. V was pared by 3 bases and J by 2 bases, with 3 bases of the junction left unmatched. CDR1 SGHRS and CDR2 YFSETQ come from the germline V gene. CDR3 sequence (DNA): TGCGCCAGCAGCTACCGGGACAGGGCCTACAATGAGCAGTTCTTC. Residues: CASSYRDRAYNEQFF.

This chain uses TRBV7-2 with TRBJ1-6, with 7 bases aligning to TRBD1. The CDR3 runs 15 residues. Unmatched junction bases numbered 7, after V lost 5 bases and J lost 6 bases. CDR1 and CDR2 from the germline V gene are SGHTA and FQGNSA. The CDR3 DNA follows: TGTGCCAGCAGCGGACGGGACAGACCTAATTCACCCCTCCACTTT. It is translated as CASSGRDRPNSPLHF.

This clone was detected only a few times. This sequence joins TRBV19 and TRBJ2-7; 10 bases map to TRBD2. There are 19 residues in the CDR3. Germline V gene data show CDR1 as LNHDA and CDR2 as SQIVND (reference sequence). The V and J ends lost 6 bases and 5 bases, in that order; junction bases with no gene match: 22. Here the CDR3 DNA reads TGTGCCAGTAGCGACGCCGGTGGAAAAAGCGGGAGGGCCGGCGACGAGCAGTACTTC. It is translated as CASSDAGGKSGRAGDEQYF. Complete variable domain (other parts from reference TRBV19 and TRBJ2-7): DGGITQSPKYLFRKEGQNVTLSCEQNLNHDAMYWYRQDPGQGLRLIYYSQIVNDFQKGDIAEGYSVSREKKESFPLTVTSAQKNPTAFYLCASSDAGGKSGRAGDEQYFGPGTRLTVT.

V and J are TRBV7-2 and TRBJ2-1; 11 bases are shared with TRBD2. The CDR3 totals 15 residues. The trim removed 3 bases at V and 7 bases at J, leaving 5 bases unmatched. Per germline, CDR1 SGHTA and CDR2 FQGNSA. CDR3 region: CASSFSGGAGNEQFF. In DNA, the CDR3 is TGTGCCAGCAGCTTTAGCGGGGGGGCAGGGAATGAGCAGTTCTTC.

The gene calls are TRBV27 and TRBJ1-1, with D maybe TRBD1 (6 bases). Trimming stripped 3 bases from V and 0 bases from J, with 11 bases between. Germline CDR1 reads MNHEY; CDR2 reads SMNVEV (reference sequence). There are 15 residues in the CDR3. The CDR3 reads CASSLDSGLNTEAFF. The CDR3 DNA follows: TGTGCCAGCAGTTTGGACAGCGGCCTGAACACTGAAGCTTTCTTT.

On this clone itself: At the DNA level, this CDR3 is encoded by other sequences in the same sample as well. The V call is TRBV9, the J call TRBJ2-3; 8 positions match TRBD2. After removal of 0 bases from V and 4 bases from J, the junction contained 4 bases not matched to a gene. The CDR3 is 15 amino acids. CDR1 SGDLS and CDR2 YYNGEE come from the germline V gene. As DNA, the CDR3 is TGTGCCAGCAGCGTAGCGGGAGGGCCCCCAGATACGCAGTATTTT. It codes for CASSVAGGPPDTQYF. Looking up the rest from reference TRBV9 and TRBJ2-3 gives the full variable domain: DSGVTQTPKHLITATGQRVTLRCSPRSGDLSVYWYQQSLDQGLQFLIQYYNGEERAKGNILERFSAQQFPDLHSELNLSSLELGDSALYFCASSVAGGPPDTQYFGPGTRLTVL.

The chain links TRBV27 to TRBJ2-4, with D unclear. Trimming cost V 8 bases and J 3 bases, with 8 bases left between them. The CDR3 length is 12 residues. Looked up from germline, CDR1 is MNHEY and CDR2 is SMNVEV (reference sequence). The CDR3 coding sequence is TGTGCCAGCGGTAGTCTCAAAAACATTCAGTACTTC. Encoded protein: CASGSLKNIQYF.

The rearrangement joins TRBV7-9 to TRBJ2-1; D not resolved. Germline V gene lookup returns CDR1 SEHNR and CDR2 FQNEAQ (reference sequence). V was clipped by 1 base and J by 6 bases, with 4 bases between them. The CDR3 consists of 12 residues. This CDR3 reads CASSLEPNEQFF. As DNA, the CDR3 is TGTGCCAGCAGCTTAGAGCCCAATGAGCAGTTCTTC.

V is TRBV4-3 and J is TRBJ1-1; perhaps TRBD1 as D (6 bases). The CDR3 sequence is 15 residues long. CDR1 LGHNA and CDR2 YSLEER come from the germline V gene. The germline V and J ends were trimmed by 1 base and 1 base, with 10 bases remaining between them. This CDR3 reads CASSQARTANTEAFF. CDR3 nucleotide sequence: TGCGCCAGCAGCCAAGCCCGGACAGCGAACACTGAAGCTTTCTTT.

This rearrangement joins TRBV11-2 to TRBJ1-5, with D possibly being TRBD1 (6 bases). Germline-derived CDR1 and CDR2 are SGHAT and FQNNGV. V was cut by 2 bases and J by 3 bases, with 11 bases left in between. The CDR3 covers 15 residues. DNA of the CDR3: TGTGCCAGCAGCTTATCCAGGGGCAACAATCAGCCCCAGCATTTT. Its protein is CASSLSRGNNQPQHF.

The V gene is TRBV6-1, the J gene TRBJ2-3; tentatively, D is TRBD2 (5 bases). The CDR3 is 16 amino acids. Germline V gene sequence: CDR1 MNHNS, CDR2 SASEGT. The V and J ends lost 4 bases and 1 base respectively, with 15 bases between them. As DNA, the CDR3 is TGTGCCAGCAGTGCTGGAGGCAGGTGGCGCACAGATACGCAGTATTTT. This translates into CASSAGGRWRTDTQYF.